Listed below are T cell receptor beta chains from one sample, sequenced in a study of shared clonotypes between healthy human individuals. Sequencing was performed with immunoSEQ multiplex PCR; in TCRdb, only in-frame clones are kept and a portion is missing. The sample lists under 1,100,000 clones, more than 65% occurring once. The sequencing input was memory CD4+ T cells sorted from blood. The receptors come from a man between 18 and 29 years old in good health. Each CDR3 is given with its conserved first and last residue. A D gene is named only where the DNA matches it firmly. Some rows have no size entry. The others give once, few or many, or a class for an expanded clone.

size,J,V,D,DNA,CDR3
NA,TRBJ2-5,TRBV5-1,NA,TGCGCCAGCAGCTTGGCCTCTCTTCAAGAGACCCAGTACTTC,CASSLASLQETQYF
NA,TRBJ2-5,TRBV9,NA,TGTGCCAGCAGCCGTAGAGGCGCAGCGGAAGAGACCCAGTACTTC,CASSRRGAAEETQYF
NA,TRBJ2-3,TRBV14,NA,TGTGCCAGCAGCTCCCGACTCACAGATACGCAGTATTTT,CASSSRLTDTQYF
NA,TRBJ2-3,TRBV4-1,NA,TGCGCCAGCAGCCAAGACACGAGCACAGATACGCAGTATTTT,CASSQDTSTDTQYF
NA,TRBJ2-5,TRBV5-1,NA,TGCGCCAGCAGCTGGGGTAGCGACCCAGAGACCCAGTACTTC,CASSWGSDPETQYF
NA,TRBJ2-5,TRBV2,NA,TGTGCCAGCAGTGAAAACGAGGCAGGGACCCAGTACTTC,CASSENEAGTQYF
NA,TRBJ1-4,TRBV28,NA,TGTGCCAGCAACTCGTACGGGGGCCTGGATGAAAAACTGTTTTTT,CASNSYGGLDEKLFF
few,TRBJ2-3,TRBV5-1,NA,TGCGCCAGCCGGAAGGATGGCAAACCCACAGATACGCAGTATTTT,CASRKDGKPTDTQYF
NA,TRBJ1-2,TRBV5-1,NA,TGCGCCAGCAGCTTGACGCCGGGGGTTTATGGCTACACCTTC,CASSLTPGVYGYTF
NA,TRBJ2-3,TRBV7-9,TRBD2,TGTGCCAGCAGCCAGACTAGCGGGAAGAAACTCACAGATACGCAGTATTTT,CASSQTSGKKLTDTQYF
NA,TRBJ1-1,TRBV2,NA,TGTGCCACCAAACCGTTCCCCCTGCAGGCTGAAGCTTTCTTT,CATKPFPLQAEAFF
NA,TRBJ2-1,TRBV5-4,NA,TGTGCCAGCAGCTTGGCGCAGGGGAATGAGCAGTTCTTC,CASSLAQGNEQFF
NA,TRBJ1-2,TRBV5-1,TRBD1,TGCGCCAGCAACAAGGGACAGGGGGCAAGCTATGGCTACACCTTC,CASNKGQGASYGYTF
NA,TRBJ2-7,TRBV30,NA,TGTGCCTGGAGCGCGGGTCCGAACCGCCTCTACGAGCAGTACTTC,CAWSAGPNRLYEQYF
NA,TRBJ2-7,TRBV27,NA,TGTGCCAGCAGGCTCAACAGGGAGCAGTACTTC,CASRLNREQYF
NA,TRBJ2-6,TRBV7-9,NA,TGTGCCAGCAGCCGACCGGTGATCTCTGGGGCCAACGTCCTGACTTTC,CASSRPVISGANVLTF
NA,TRBJ2-1,TRBV19,NA,TGTGCCAGTAGTATATGGGTGAGCGGTAATGGGGACAAGTACAATGAGCAGTTCTTC,CASSIWVSGNGDKYNEQFF
NA,TRBJ2-5,TRBV7-9,NA,TGTGCCAGCAGCTTAGAGGGTGGCTACCAAGAGACCCAGTACTTC,CASSLEGGYQETQYF
NA,TRBJ1-6,TRBV20-1,NA,TGCAGTGCTAGACAAGATTCACCCCTCCACTTT,CSARQDSPLHF
NA,TRBJ1-6,TRBV4-1,NA,TGCGCCAGCAGCCAAGTATCACGGGGCATAGGGTCACCCCTCCACTTT,CASSQVSRGIGSPLHF
NA,TRBJ1-6,TRBV27,NA,TGTGCCAGCAGTTCAGGGGTCTATAATTCACCCCTCCACTTT,CASSSGVYNSPLHF
NA,TRBJ2-3,TRBV6-5,NA,TGTGCCAGCAGCGTACACCGTTTCACAGATACGCAGTATTTT,CASSVHRFTDTQYF
NA,TRBJ1-5,TRBV6-1,TRBD1,TGTGCCAGCAGGAAGACAGGGGGCGGACAGCCCCAGCATTTT,CASRKTGGGQPQHF
few,TRBJ2-7,TRBV7-2,TRBD2,TGTGCCAGCAGCCCCCAGTCCGGGACTAGTTACGAGCAGTACTTC,CASSPQSGTSYEQYF
NA,TRBJ2-7,TRBV7-9,TRBD1,TGTGCCAGCAGTCACCGGGACAGGGGCTACGAGCAGTACTTC,CASSHRDRGYEQYF